Only a few counts were recorded for the clone carrying this T cell receptor beta chain. Clones were read by immunoSEQ multiplex PCR, and TCRdb kept only the in-frame ones, dropping some. The sample lists about 80,000 clones; 82% were seen once. This record belongs to a study of blood T cell repertoires in COVID-19. Study information: The United States, Italy and Spain were the sources of the acute and convalescent COVID-19 samples.

V lost 0 bases and J 5 bases, leaving 11 bases between the germline ends. Per germline, CDR1 LNHNV and CDR2 YYDKDF (reference sequence). This CDR3 has 15 amino acids. The rearrangement uses TRBV15 and TRBJ1-5, with D possibly TRBD1 on 6 matching bases. The source of this sequence is a human donor in a cohort sampled during active COVID-19. The sample taken for sequencing was peripheral blood. The CDR3 bases are TGTGCCACCAGCAGAGATGTGGGGGCGGATCAGCCCCAGCATTTT. It yields the protein CATSRDVGADQPQHF.